This passage covers 8 T cell receptor beta chains from one sample sequenced in a study of response to subunit inactivated influenza vaccine. TCRdb called the RT-PCR reads again in MiXCR, with one record for every CDR3 protein. The sample contains hundreds of thousands of distinct CDR3 sequences, about a sixth of which appear only once. Sequencing used PBMCs from blood, obtained roughly 12 days after vaccination. These receptors were collected from a man aged 45-65 years who received an inactivated influenza vaccine.

The V and J genes are TRBV3-1 and TRBJ1-6; D gene unclear. The length of the CDR3 is 14 residues. V was clipped by 1 base and J by 7 bases, with 8 bases between them. Germline CDR1 and CDR2: LGHDT and YNNKEL (reference sequence). The CDR3 coding sequence is TGTGCCAGCAGCCAAGTACAGAGGAATTCACCCCTCCACTTT. It yields the protein CASSQVQRNSPLHF. The complete variable domain, with remaining parts taken from reference TRBV3-1 and TRBJ1-6, reads DTAVSQTPKYLVTQMGNDKSIKCEQNLGHDTMYWYKQDSKKFLKIMFSYNNKELIINETVPNRFSPKSPDKAHLNLHINSLELGDSAVYFCASSQVQRNSPLHFGNGTRLTVT.

This clonotype was counted a few times. The V gene is TRBV4-3, the J gene TRBJ2-1, with unresolved D. The CDR3 has 15 amino acids. The V gene's germline CDR1 is LGHNA and CDR2 YSLEER. Trimming took 3 bases from V and 0 from J, leaving 9 bases between them. The CDR3 loop reads CASSHTPRSYNEQFF. In DNA form, the CDR3 reads TGCGCCAGCAGCCATACCCCCCGCTCCTACAATGAGCAGTTCTTC.

This clonotype came up a few times. This sequence joins TRBV6-5 and TRBJ2-1; 7 bases fit TRBD2. This CDR3 has 16 amino acids. CDR1 is MNHEY and CDR2 is SVGAGI in the germline V gene. V dropped 0 bases and J dropped 9; count of bases not matched to a gene: 11. The CDR3 DNA follows: TGTGCCAGCAGTTACTCGCAGCCAGCGGGGTCACCTGAGCAGTTCTTC. It translates to CASSYSQPAGSPEQFF.

This clonotype was picked up many times. The chain recombines TRBV6-2 or TRBV6-3 with TRBJ2-7; TRBD2 matches 7 bases. The CDR3 is made up of 15 amino acids. CDR1 is MNHEY, CDR2 SVGEGT, per germline. The V gene end was trimmed by 0 bases and the J gene end by 0 bases; junction bases not matched to a gene: 2. CDR3 loop: CASSYSGGSSYEQYF. CDR3 nucleotides: TGTGCCAGCAGTTACTCGGGCGGGAGCTCCTACGAGCAGTACTTC.

The chain is built from TRBV4-2 and TRBJ2-7, with D maybe TRBD2 (7 bases). V was pared by 0 bases and J by 7 bases, with 13 bases between. The CDR3 contains 14 residues. CDR1 and CDR2 from the germline V gene are LGHNA and YNFKEQ. CDR3 loop: CASSQDGGRGEQYF. CDR3 in DNA: TGTGCCAGCAGCCAAGATGGGGGGAGGGGGGAGCAGTACTTC.

The V call is TRBV25-1, the J call TRBJ2-4; D is uncertain. This CDR3 spans 13 amino acids. Germline CDR1 reads MGHDK; CDR2 reads SYGVNS. V lost 3 bases and J lost 6, with 9 bases in between. CDR3 loop: CASSDRQINIQYF. Here the CDR3 DNA reads TGTGCCAGCAGTGATAGGCAGATAAACATTCAGTACTTC.

The chain recombines TRBV9 with TRBJ2-6; 10 bases fit TRBD1. CDR1 SGDLS and CDR2 YYNGEE come from the germline V gene. V lost 3 bases, J lost 1 base, and 7 bases stayed unmatched. The CDR3 is made up of 18 amino acids. For the CDR3, the DNA is TGTGCCAGCAGCGACGGACAGGGGGAGTTGTCTGGGGCCAACGTCCTGACTTTC. This codes for CASSDGQGELSGANVLTF.

The J gene is TRBJ2-1, the V gene TRBV19, with 10 bases identical to TRBD2. The CDR3 sequence is 15 residues long. After removal of 3 bases from V and 12 bases from J, the junction contained 11 bases not matched to a gene. Per germline, CDR1 LNHDA and CDR2 SQIVND (reference sequence). The CDR3 nucleotides are TGTGCCAGTAGTATCTATGGGACTAGCGCTTGGGGGCAGTTCTTC. It specifies CASSIYGTSAWGQFF. Complete variable domain (other parts from reference TRBV19 and TRBJ2-1): DGGITQSPKYLFRKEGQNVTLSCEQNLNHDAMYWYRQDPGQGLRLIYYSQIVNDFQKGDIAEGYSVSREKKESFPLTVTSAQKNPTAFYLCASSIYGTSAWGQFFGPGTRLTVL.